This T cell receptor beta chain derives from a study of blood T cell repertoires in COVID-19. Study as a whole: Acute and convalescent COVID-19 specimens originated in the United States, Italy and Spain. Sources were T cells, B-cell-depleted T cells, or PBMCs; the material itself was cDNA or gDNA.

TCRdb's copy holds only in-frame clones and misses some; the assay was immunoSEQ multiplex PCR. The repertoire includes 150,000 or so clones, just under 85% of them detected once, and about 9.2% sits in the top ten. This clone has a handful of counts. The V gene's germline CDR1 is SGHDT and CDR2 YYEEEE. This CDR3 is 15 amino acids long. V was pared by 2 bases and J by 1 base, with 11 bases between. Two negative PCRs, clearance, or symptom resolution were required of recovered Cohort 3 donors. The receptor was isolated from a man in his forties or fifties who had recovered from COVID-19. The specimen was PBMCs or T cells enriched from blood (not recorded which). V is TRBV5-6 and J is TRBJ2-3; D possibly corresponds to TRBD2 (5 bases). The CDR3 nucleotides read TGTGCCAGCAGCTTCCGGGGTTTGGGCACAGATACGCAGTATTTT. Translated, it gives CASSFRGLGTDTQYF.